This T cell receptor beta chain was retrieved from a study of cytomegalovirus exposure and HLA in healthy donors. Findings of the study overall: Earlier analysis yielded a pattern in which most TCR beta V segments were productive about 90% or about 30% of the time.

Primers for the PCR totalled 60 Vbeta and 13 Jbeta. Some clones are missing from TCRdb's copy, which holds only in-frame ones; the method was immunoSEQ multiplex PCR. This repertoire shows fewer than 200,000 clones, roughly 73% found once; its top ten account for around 4.6%. There are 15 residues in the CDR3. Looked up from germline, CDR1 is MDHEN and CDR2 is SYDVKM. V lost 2 bases to trimming and J lost 2 bases; unmatched junction nucleotides: 3. A word on this clone: Its target is unknown.

The receptor's source is a male donor in good health and CMV-seronegative. What was sequenced was PBMCs. V is TRBV28 and J is TRBJ2-7; 10 bases align to TRBD1. CDR3 amino acids: CASSLDRGRTYEQYF. CDR3 in DNA: TGTGCCAGCAGTTTAGACAGGGGGCGAACCTACGAGCAGTACTTC.